This T cell receptor (beta chain) was sequenced for a study of T-cell memory formation after mild COVID-19 (dated by TCRdb to the early 2020s). With respect to the entire study: Most TCR sequence clusters were specific to one of the two donors. The cohort was made up of two young adult volunteers, one female and one male, who were previously healthy. Longitudinal TCRalpha and TCRbeta repertoire sequencing tracked T-cell clones expanding and contracting after mild COVID-19 in a couple of donors. What the work shows at the level of the full study, not this receptor alone: The second-wave clones that peaked on day 37 were not confirmed to be SARS-CoV-2 specific. Clones that contracted from day 15 to 85 showed balanced CD4/CD8 phenotypes, whereas a second wave of clones that expanded from day 15 to 37 leaned towards CD4+. The study covered only a couple of mild cases, and larger cohorts including severe cases with pre-infection samples were considered necessary. Some responding clones were detected in pre-infection memory, which suggested that pre-existing cross-reactive memory T cells had joined the SARS-CoV-2 response. Contracting CD4+ clones were found mainly in CM and EM memory subsets, while CD8+ clones were enriched in EMRA.

The instrument was an Illumina NovaSeq 6000. TCRalpha and TCRbeta cDNA libraries were constructed by 5'RACE with constant-segment primers, with sample barcodes and unique molecular identifiers being introduced. RNA was extracted from every sample with Trizol reagent. Library amplification was performed in two PCR steps, and a second sample barcode and Illumina TruSeq adapters were introduced in the second step. Sequencing of the libraries was done on an Illumina NovaSeq, producing 2 x 150 bp paired-end reads. The study's own analysis went as follows. With migec v1.2.7, reads were demultiplexed and then collapsed into UMI-guided consensus sequences. Using mixcr v2.1.11, the UMI consensuses were aligned to TRA and TRB V and J templates and assembled into clonotypes. A clonotype was counted as expanded or contracted only when both edgeR and NoisET called the clonotype significant, with the noise models trained on biological replicates. edgeR calls used a false discovery rate-adjusted p below 0.01 and a log2 fold-change threshold of 1. As an exploratory analysis of dynamics, max-normalized trajectories of the 1000 most abundant clonotypes were examined by PCA with hierarchical clustering. The CD4 or CD8 phenotype of responding clones was assigned using the separately sequenced CD4+ and CD8+ repertoires. In-frame beta chains were kept once TCRdb had trimmed the public reads at Q25 with fastp and called clones with MiXCR. Rows matching on CDR3 protein sequence are summarized as one entry with the most common DNA and genes. The V and J calls reflect TCRdb's pipeline rather than the authors' work. Recorded for this sample are about 170,000 distinct CDR3 sequences; over 10% of them occurred a single time. 2.5% to 4% of the sample rests with the top ten.

PBMCs were isolated by Ficoll-Paque density gradient centrifugation. This clonotype has just a few counts. Its antigen is still unknown. Qualities for individual bases were not recorded, and no much larger clone is one base off. The specimen was PBMCs or a T cell subset sorted from them (not recorded which). The TCR sequence derives from a man younger than 35 who had mild COVID-19 (a few samples of this study predate the infection). The sample titles of this study are shuffled in the database, so cell type and time point are left out; the donor was told from shared clones.

The CDR3 amino acid sequence is: CASSPRGIGTDTQYF. The nucleotide sequence reads as follows: TGTGCCAGCAGTCCCCGGGGCATCGGCACAGATACGCAGTATTTT. Rearrangement joined TRBV27 to TRBJ2-3, with the D segment possibly TRBD1 or TRBD2, each aligning over 5 bases. The germline V gene (reference sequence) sets CDR1 to MNHEY and CDR2 to SMNVEV. V is cut by 5 bases and J by 1 base, and the space between the germline ends is 13 bases. Its CDR3 holds 15 amino acids, cysteine through phenylalanine. The sequence is cut down to CDR3 DNA, 45 bases in frame from base 1.